This entry lists 8 T cell receptor beta chains sequenced from one sample in a study of blood T cell repertoires in COVID-19. The repertoire was sequenced with immunoSEQ multiplex PCR; TCRdb's copy has only in-frame clones and lacks some. The table includes some 400,000 clones, approximately 89% detected once. The sequencing sample was made of peripheral blood. The source of these receptors is a woman in her twenties or thirties with COVID-19, enrolled during active disease.

This clone was seen a single time. The chain is built from TRBV4-1 and TRBJ2-1; D is undetermined. The CDR3 is 12 amino acids. The germline V and J ends were trimmed by 3 bases and 3 bases, with 3 bases remaining between them. CDR1 is MGHRA, CDR2 YSYEKL, per germline. DNA of the CDR3: TGCGCCAGCAGCCATAACTACAATGAGCAGTTCTTC. Its protein is CASSHNYNEQFF.

V usage is TRBV4-1 and J usage is TRBJ2-2; D might be TRBD2 (6 bases). CDR3 size: 14 residues. CDR1 and CDR2 (germline): MGHRA, YSYEKL. V lost 3 bases, J lost 3 bases, and 8 bases lay in between. CDR3 bases: TGCGCCAGCAGCCAGCGGGGCCACACCGGGGAGCTGTTTTTT. Protein: CASSQRGHTGELFF.

This chain uses TRBV2 with TRBJ2-7; D ambiguous. CDR1 SNHLY and CDR2 FYNNEI come from the germline V gene. Trimming took off 4 bases at V and 3 bases at J, with 7 bases between the two ends. The CDR3 has 12 amino acids. The CDR3 loop is CASSVQDYEQYF. CDR3 nucleotide sequence: TGTGCCAGCAGTGTCCAGGACTACGAGCAGTACTTC.

The chain has TRBV19 and TRBJ1-4; D gene ambiguous. Trimming cost V 4 bases and J 5 bases, with 8 bases left between them. Per the germline V gene, CDR1 is LNHDA and CDR2 is SQIVND (reference sequence). The CDR3 has 13 amino acids. CDR3: CASSNIRNEKLFF. Written as DNA, the CDR3 is TGTGCCAGTAGTAACATCAGGAATGAAAAACTGTTTTTT.

This chain connects TRBV24-1 to TRBJ2-7, with D tentatively TRBD2 (6 bases). The CDR3 is 16 amino acids. The ends were cut back, 4 bases at V and 5 bases at J, with 20 bases in the middle. Germline-derived CDR1 and CDR2 are KGHDR and SFDVKD. The CDR3 region has the DNA TGTGCCACCAGTGAAAGTGGACCGGAGGGAGGCCACGAGCAGTACTTC. Protein sequence: CATSESGPEGGHEQYF.

The rearrangement joins TRBV27 to TRBJ1-5; 11 bases align to TRBD1. CDR1 and CDR2 (germline): MNHEY, SMNVEV (reference sequence). The CDR3 totals 15 residues. V lost 5 bases, J lost 4 bases, and 4 bases stayed unmatched. The CDR3 bases are TGTGCCAGCAGTCCAGGACAGGGGGCGAATCAGCCCCAGCATTTT. Its translation: CASSPGQGANQPQHF.

This chain connects TRBV4-3 to TRBJ2-5, with D uncertain. V was shortened by 8 bases and J by 5 bases, with 15 bases between the two germline ends. The CDR3 loop spans 13 amino acids. The germline CDR1 and CDR2 sequences are LGHNA and YSLEER. For the CDR3, the DNA is TGCGCCAGCGGCAACTATGAGAGGGAGACCCAGTACTTC. Its translation: CASGNYERETQYF.

The chain joins TRBV28 to TRBJ2-2; 7 bases line up with TRBD2. Trimming cost V 8 bases and J 0 bases; bases outside gene matches: 3. This CDR3 region has 14 residues. The germline gives CDR1 MDHEN, CDR2 SYDVKM. This chain's CDR3 is CASSRGANTGELFF. CDR3 coding DNA: TGTGCCAGCTCACGGGGGGCGAACACCGGGGAGCTGTTTTTT.